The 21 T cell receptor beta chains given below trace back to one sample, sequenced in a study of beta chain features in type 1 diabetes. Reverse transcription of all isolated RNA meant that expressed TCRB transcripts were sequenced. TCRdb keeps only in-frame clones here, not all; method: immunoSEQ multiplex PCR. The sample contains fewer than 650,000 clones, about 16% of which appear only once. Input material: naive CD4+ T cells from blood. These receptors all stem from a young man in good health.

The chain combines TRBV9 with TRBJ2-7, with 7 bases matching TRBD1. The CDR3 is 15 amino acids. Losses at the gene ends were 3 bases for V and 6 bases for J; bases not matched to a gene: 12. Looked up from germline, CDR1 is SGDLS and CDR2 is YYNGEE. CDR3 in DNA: TGTGCCAGCAGCGCTGACAGGGACCCCCGGGGCGAGCAGTACTTC. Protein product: CASSADRDPRGEQYF.

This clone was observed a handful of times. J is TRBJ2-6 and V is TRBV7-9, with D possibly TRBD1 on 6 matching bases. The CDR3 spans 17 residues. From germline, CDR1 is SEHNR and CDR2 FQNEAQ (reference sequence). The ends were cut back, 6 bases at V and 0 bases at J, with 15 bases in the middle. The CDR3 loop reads CASRKAGEHSGANVLTF. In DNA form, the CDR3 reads TGTGCCAGCAGGAAAGCAGGGGAACACTCTGGGGCCAACGTCCTGACTTTC.

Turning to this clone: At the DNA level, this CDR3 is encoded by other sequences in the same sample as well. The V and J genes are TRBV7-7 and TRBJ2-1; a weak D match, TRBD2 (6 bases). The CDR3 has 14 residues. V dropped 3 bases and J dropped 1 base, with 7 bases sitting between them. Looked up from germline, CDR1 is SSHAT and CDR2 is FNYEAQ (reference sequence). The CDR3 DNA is TGTGCCAGCAGCTTGGGGGGTTCCTACAATGAGCAGTTCTTC. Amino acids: CASSLGGSYNEQFF.

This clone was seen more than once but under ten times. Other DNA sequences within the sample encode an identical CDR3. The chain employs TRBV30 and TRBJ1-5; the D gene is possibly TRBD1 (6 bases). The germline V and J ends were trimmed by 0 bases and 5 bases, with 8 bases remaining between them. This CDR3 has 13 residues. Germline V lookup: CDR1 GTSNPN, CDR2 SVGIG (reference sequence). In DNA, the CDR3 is TGTGCCTGGAGTGTACAGGGCCATCAGCCCCAGCATTTT. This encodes CAWSVQGHQPQHF.

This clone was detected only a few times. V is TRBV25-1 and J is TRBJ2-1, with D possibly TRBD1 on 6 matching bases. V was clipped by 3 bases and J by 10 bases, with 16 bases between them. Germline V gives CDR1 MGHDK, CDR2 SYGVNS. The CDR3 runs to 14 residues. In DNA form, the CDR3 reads TGTGCCAGCAGTGAGGCACGGGACAACCCGGAGCAGTTCTTC. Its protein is CASSEARDNPEQFF.

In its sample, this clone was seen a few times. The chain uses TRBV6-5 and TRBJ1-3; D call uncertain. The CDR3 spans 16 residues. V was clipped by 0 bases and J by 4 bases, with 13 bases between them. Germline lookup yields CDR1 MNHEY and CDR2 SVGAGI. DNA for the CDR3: TGTGCCAGCAGTTACTCGATCCAGACGATAGGAAACACCATATATTTT. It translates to CASSYSIQTIGNTIYF.

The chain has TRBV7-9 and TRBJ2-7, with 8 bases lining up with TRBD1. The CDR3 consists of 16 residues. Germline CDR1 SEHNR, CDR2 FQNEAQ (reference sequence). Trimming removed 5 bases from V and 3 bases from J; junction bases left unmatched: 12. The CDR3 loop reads CASSPMGAGGLYEQYF. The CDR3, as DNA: TGTGCCAGCAGCCCAATGGGGGCAGGGGGCCTCTACGAGCAGTACTTC.

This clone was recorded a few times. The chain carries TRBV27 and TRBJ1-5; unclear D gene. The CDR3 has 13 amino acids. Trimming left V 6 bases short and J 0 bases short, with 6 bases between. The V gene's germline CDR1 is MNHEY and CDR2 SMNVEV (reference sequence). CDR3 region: CASSWYSNQPQHF. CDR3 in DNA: TGTGCCAGCAGCTGGTATAGCAATCAGCCCCAGCATTTT.

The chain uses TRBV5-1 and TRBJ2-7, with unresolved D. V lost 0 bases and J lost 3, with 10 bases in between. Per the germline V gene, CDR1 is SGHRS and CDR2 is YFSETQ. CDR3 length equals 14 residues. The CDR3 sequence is CASSLEVTRYEQYF. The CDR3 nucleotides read TGCGCCAGCAGCTTGGAGGTCACCCGCTACGAGCAGTACTTC.

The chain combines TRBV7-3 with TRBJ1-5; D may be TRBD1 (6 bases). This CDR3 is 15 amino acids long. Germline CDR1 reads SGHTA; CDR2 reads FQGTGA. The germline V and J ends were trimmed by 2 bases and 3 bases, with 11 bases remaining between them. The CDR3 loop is CASSLGEGVNQPQHF. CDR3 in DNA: TGTGCCAGCAGCTTAGGAGAGGGGGTCAATCAGCCCCAGCATTTT.

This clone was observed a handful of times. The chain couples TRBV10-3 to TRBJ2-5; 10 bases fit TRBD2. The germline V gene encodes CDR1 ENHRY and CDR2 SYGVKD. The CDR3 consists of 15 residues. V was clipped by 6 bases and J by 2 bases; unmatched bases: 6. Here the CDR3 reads CAIRPSGGKQETQYF. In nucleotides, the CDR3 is TGTGCCATCAGACCTAGCGGGGGCAAGCAAGAGACCCAGTACTTC.

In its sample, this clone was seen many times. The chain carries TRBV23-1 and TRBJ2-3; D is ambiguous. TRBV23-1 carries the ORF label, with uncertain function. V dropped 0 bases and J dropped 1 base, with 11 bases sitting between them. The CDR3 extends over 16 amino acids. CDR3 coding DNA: TGCGCCAGCAGTCAATCAATCCTTCAGGGCACAGATACGCAGTATTTT. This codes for CASSQSILQGTDTQYF.

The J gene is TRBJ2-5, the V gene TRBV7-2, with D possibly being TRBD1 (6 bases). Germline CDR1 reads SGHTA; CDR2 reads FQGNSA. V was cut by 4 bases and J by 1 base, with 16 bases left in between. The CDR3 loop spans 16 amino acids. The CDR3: CASSSVGRTAQETQYF. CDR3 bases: TGTGCCAGCAGCTCGGTCGGCCGGACAGCCCAAGAGACCCAGTACTTC.

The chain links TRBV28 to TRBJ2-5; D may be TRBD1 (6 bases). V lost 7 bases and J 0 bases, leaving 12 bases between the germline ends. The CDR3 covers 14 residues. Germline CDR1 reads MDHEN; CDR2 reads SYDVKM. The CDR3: CASNLRGYQETQYF. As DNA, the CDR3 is TGTGCCAGCAACCTCAGGGGCTACCAAGAGACCCAGTACTTC.

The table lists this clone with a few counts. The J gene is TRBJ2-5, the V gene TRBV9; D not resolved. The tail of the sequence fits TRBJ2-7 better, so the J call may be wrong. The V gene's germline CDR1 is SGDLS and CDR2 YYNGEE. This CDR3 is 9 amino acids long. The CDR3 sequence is CASMIEQYF. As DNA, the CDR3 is TGTGCCAGCATGATCGAGCAGTACTTC.

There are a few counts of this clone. DNA of the CDR3: TGTGCCAGCAGTCCGGGAGGGCGGGATACGCAGTATTTT. Protein sequence: CASSPGGRDTQYF. The V gene is TRBV6-5, the J gene TRBJ2-3; TRBD2 matches at 8 bases. Germline V gene lookup returns CDR1 MNHEY and CDR2 SVGAGI. V lost 5 bases, J lost 6 bases, and 4 bases stayed unmatched. The CDR3 length is 13 residues.

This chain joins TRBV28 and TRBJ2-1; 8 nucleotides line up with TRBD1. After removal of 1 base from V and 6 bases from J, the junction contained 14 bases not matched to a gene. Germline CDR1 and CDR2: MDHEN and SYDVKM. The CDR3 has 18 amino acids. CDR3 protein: CASSLYSGQAPKVNEQFF. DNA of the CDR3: TGTGCCAGCAGTTTATATTCGGGACAGGCCCCCAAGGTCAATGAGCAGTTCTTC.

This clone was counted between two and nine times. The CDR3 is CASSNLAGVFNEQYF. In DNA form, the CDR3 reads TGTGCCAGCAGTAACTTAGCGGGAGTCTTCAACGAGCAGTACTTC. The chain links TRBV6-1 to TRBJ2-7, with 9 nucleotides matching TRBD2. The CDR3 totals 15 residues. J was trimmed by 5 bases and V by 5 bases; bases with no gene match: 10. In germline, CDR1 is MNHNS, CDR2 SASEGT.

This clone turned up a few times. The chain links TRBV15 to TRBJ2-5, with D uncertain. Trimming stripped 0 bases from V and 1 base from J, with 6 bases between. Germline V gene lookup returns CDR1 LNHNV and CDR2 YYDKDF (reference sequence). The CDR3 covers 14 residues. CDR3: CATSRDGSQETQYF. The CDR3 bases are TGTGCCACCAGCAGAGATGGAAGCCAAGAGACCCAGTACTTC.

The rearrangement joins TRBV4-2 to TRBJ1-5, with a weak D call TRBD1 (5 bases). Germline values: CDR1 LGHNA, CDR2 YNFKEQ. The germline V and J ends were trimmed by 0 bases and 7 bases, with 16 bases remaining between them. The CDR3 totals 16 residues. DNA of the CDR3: TGTGCCAGCAGCCAAGATCGGGTCCCAGGGCAGCAGCCCCAGCATTTT. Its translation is CASSQDRVPGQQPQHF.

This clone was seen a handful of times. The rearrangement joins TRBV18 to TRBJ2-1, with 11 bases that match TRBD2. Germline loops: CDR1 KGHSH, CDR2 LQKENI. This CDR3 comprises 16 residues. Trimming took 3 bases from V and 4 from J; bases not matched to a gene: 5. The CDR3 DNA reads TGTGCCAGCTCACCGATGACTAGCGGGAAATACAATGAGCAGTTCTTC. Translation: CASSPMTSGKYNEQFF.